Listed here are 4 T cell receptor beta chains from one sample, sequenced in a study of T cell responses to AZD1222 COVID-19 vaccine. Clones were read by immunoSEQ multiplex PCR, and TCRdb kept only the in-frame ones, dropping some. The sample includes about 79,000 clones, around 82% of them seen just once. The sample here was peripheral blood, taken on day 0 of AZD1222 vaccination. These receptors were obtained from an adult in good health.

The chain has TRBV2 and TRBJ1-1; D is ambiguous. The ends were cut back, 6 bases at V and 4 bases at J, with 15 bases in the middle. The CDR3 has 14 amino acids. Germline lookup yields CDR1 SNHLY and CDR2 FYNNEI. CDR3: CASRNWEGFTEAFF. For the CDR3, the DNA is TGTGCCAGCAGGAACTGGGAGGGTTTCACTGAAGCTTTCTTT.

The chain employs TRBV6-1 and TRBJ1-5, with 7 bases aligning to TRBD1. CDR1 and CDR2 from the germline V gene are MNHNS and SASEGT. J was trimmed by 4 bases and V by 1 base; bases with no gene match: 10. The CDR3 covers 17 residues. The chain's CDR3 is CASSEEGAGEGNQPQHF. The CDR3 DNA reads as TGTGCCAGCAGTGAAGAGGGGGCAGGTGAGGGAAATCAGCCCCAGCATTTT.

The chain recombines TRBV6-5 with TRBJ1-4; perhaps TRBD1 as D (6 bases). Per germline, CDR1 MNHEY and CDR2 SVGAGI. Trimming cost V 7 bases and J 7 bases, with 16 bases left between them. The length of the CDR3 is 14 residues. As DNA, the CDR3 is TGTGCCAGCAACCTCGGACAGATTATTGAAAAACTGTTTTTT. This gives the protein CASNLGQIIEKLFF.

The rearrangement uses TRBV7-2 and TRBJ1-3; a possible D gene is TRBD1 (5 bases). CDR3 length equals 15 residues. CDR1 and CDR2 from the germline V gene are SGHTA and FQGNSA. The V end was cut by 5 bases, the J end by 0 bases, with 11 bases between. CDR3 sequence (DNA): TGTGCCAGCAGCCCGGACACAATCTCTGGAAACACCATATATTTT. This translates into CASSPDTISGNTIYF.